This T cell receptor (beta chain) was found in a study of PD-1 blockade in classical Hodgkin lymphoma. Study overall: Treatment was intravenous nivolumab, 3 mg/kg every 2 weeks, until progression.

V dropped 6 bases and J dropped 3; count of bases not matched to a gene: 0. The CDR3 is 14 amino acids. CDR1 and CDR2 (germline): MNHEY, SVGAGI. Whole-study results and caveats: By C4D1, CD4+ diversity increased significantly, especially in complete responders. Patients excluded were those beginning nivolumab under 1 year after ASCT. Relative to healthy donors, newly diagnosed patients reportedly had lower baseline TCR diversity, which was reported as lower still in relapsed/refractory patients.

This clone has just a few counts. What it binds is not known. The assay was immunoSEQ multiplex PCR, and TCRdb's table has in-frame clones only and misses some. The profile shows some 30,000 clones, over 60% of them singletons. Time point defined: cycle 4 day 1 (C4D1), after about 6 weeks of nivolumab. Each of the patients experienced relapse following autologous stem cell transplantation, and their brentuximab vedotin exposure differed. Sequencing used peripheral blood mononuclear cells (PBMCs), obtained before the fourth cycle of nivolumab. The chain joins TRBV6-5 to TRBJ2-2; 11 positions agree with TRBD1. The receptor comes from a human donor with classical Hodgkin lymphoma. The CDR3 here is CASRDRGHTGELFF. CDR3 nucleotides: TGTGCCAGCAGGGACAGGGGGCACACCGGGGAGCTGTTTTTT.